The subject of this entry is one TCR beta chain. Its cognate antigen is unknown. J was trimmed by 3 bases and V by 6 bases; bases with no gene match: 5. Germline values: CDR1 KGHSH, CDR2 LQKENI. The CDR3 contains 13 residues. The sample is drawn from a study of cytomegalovirus exposure and HLA in healthy donors. Notes on the study in general: Later on, a genetic analysis was performed. It linked a missense variant in DCLRE1C with V- and J-gene trimming of TCR beta.

The PCR employed 60 Vbeta primers together with 13 Jbeta primers. Using immunoSEQ multiplex PCR, the repertoire was profiled, and TCRdb retains in-frame clones only, with some absent. The table has roughly 150,000 clones, over 65% seen once. The source material was PBMCs. The clonotype comes from a male donor in good health and CMV-seronegative. The chain carries TRBV18 and TRBJ2-7; 7 bases line up with TRBD1. CDR3 DNA: TGTGCCAGCTCTTTTGACAGGGTCTACGAGCAGTACTTC. It specifies CASSFDRVYEQYF.